This T cell receptor (beta chain) was recovered during a study of cytomegalovirus exposure and HLA in healthy donors. Study-level points and caveats: In a later analysis, approximately 18,000 TCR beta sequences were associated with HLA alleles at 0.05 false discovery rate.

Points on this clone: Its antigen is still unknown.

The PCR used 60 Vbeta and 13 Jbeta primers. Data came from immunoSEQ multiplex PCR; TCRdb stores just in-frame clones and leaves some out. The data contain around 220,000 clones, around 83% of them singletons. V gave up 2 bases and J gave up 4 bases, with 20 bases separating them. The germline V gene has CDR1 MNHEY and CDR2 SMNVEV (reference sequence). This CDR3 has 17 residues. V is TRBV27 and J is TRBJ1-2, with D possibly TRBD1 on 5 matching bases. This sequence was found in a girl between 5 and 17 years old in good health and CMV-seronegative. The sequencing sample was made of PBMCs. CDR3 DNA sequence: TGTGCCAGCAGTTTAAACCAGGGTCTCACATCTCTCTATGGCTACACCTTC. Translation: CASSLNQGLTSLYGYTF.